The T cell receptor (beta chain) under discussion was sequenced for a study of blood T cell repertoires in COVID-19. With 4 bases removed from V and 4 bases from J, the gap between germline ends came to 13 bases. The CDR3 contains 14 residues. Germline-derived CDR1 and CDR2 are SGHDT and YYEEEE. Each participant's cohort was designated according to participant-reported clinical history. TCRdb's copy holds only in-frame clones and misses some; the assay was immunoSEQ multiplex PCR. The sample lists around 420,000 clones, approximately 86% occurring once. This clone was counted a single time. The TCR was taken from a middle-aged woman with acute COVID-19. V usage is TRBV5-6 and J usage is TRBJ2-3; perhaps TRBD2 as D (5 bases). Source material: PBMCs or T cells enriched from blood (not recorded which). The CDR3 sequence: CASSRGPRSDTQYF. CDR3 coding DNA: TGTGCCAGCAGCCGCGGGCCCAGATCAGATACGCAGTATTTT.